The source of this TCR beta chain is a study of T cells in Graves' hyperthyroidism and ophthalmopathy. Study information: Pretreatment peripheral blood was obtained at initial diagnosis. General observations from the study: Ophthalmopathy, as predicted by the model, came a median around 7 months after the prediction.

In its sample, this clonotype was seen many times. Its antigen is currently unknown. These patients, aged 18 to 65, had recently diagnosed hyperthyroidism lasting under 2 months. The source material, RNA transcripts, was used to amplify TCR beta CDR3 regions. First-round RT-PCR targeting the TCR CDR3 was performed with the HTBI primer set. TCRdb passed the multiplex PCR reads through MiXCR, listing each CDR3 protein once. The sample contains more than 450,000 distinct CDR3 sequences, 11% to 15% of which appear only once. CDR1 and CDR2 (germline): SGHTA, FQGNSA. V gave up 5 bases and J gave up 7 bases; unmatched junction bases: 23. The CDR3 sequence is 19 residues long.

Sequencing was performed on blood. J is TRBJ2-7 and V is TRBV7-2, with TRBD1 matching over 10 bases. This TCR was recovered from a woman between 40 and 50 years old with Graves' hyperthyroidism. CDR3 region: CASSKGTGDLLLRSSEQYF. The CDR3 nucleotides are TGTGCCAGCAGCAAAGGGACAGGGGATCTACTTCTACGTTCGTCGGAGCAGTACTTC.